One sample yielded the 30 T cell receptor beta chains listed below, sequenced in a study of STAT3 mutations in large granular lymphocyte leukemia. Whole-study findings and limits: At least one immunodominant TCR beta clonotype appeared in every T-cell large granular lymphocyte leukemia patient.

These receptors have no known antigen. Measured with immunoSEQ multiplex PCR; TCRdb has only the in-frame clones, and not every one. The top ten clones hold 45% of a sample with 20,000 or so clones, about 90% of them seen once. The sample consisted of peripheral blood mononuclear cells. The receptors originated from a man aged 55 to 69 with T-cell large granular lymphocyte leukemia. Some clones in this sample may be carry-over from other donors' samples.

V is TRBV5-1 and J is TRBJ1-3; 10 positions match TRBD1. V lost 4 bases to trimming and J lost 4 bases; unmatched junction nucleotides: 11. This CDR3 contains 17 residues. Germline-derived CDR1 and CDR2 are SGHRS and YFSETQ. The CDR3 sequence is CASSDTPPGQGGNTIYF. CDR3 coding DNA: TGCGCCAGCAGCGACACGCCACCGGGACAGGGGGGAAACACCATATATTTT.

This chain links TRBV5-1 with TRBJ2-1; D gene unclear. The ends were cut back, 4 bases at V and 10 bases at J, with 18 bases in the middle. CDR1 SGHRS and CDR2 YFSETQ come from the germline V gene. The length of the CDR3 is 14 residues. The CDR3 nucleotides read TGCGCCAGCAGCGAAACGGCTGTGATCGGGGAGCAGTTCTTC. Amino acids: CASSETAVIGEQFF.

V usage is TRBV5-1 and J usage is TRBJ1-3; D call uncertain. Germline V CDR1 and CDR2: SGHRS, YFSETQ. CDR3 size: 17 residues. Trimming pared 0 bases from V and 0 bases from J, leaving 13 bases between. The CDR3 reads CASSLEGGRHSGNTIYF. In DNA, the CDR3 is TGCGCCAGCAGCTTGGAAGGAGGGAGACACTCTGGAAACACCATATATTTT.

The chain employs TRBV18 and TRBJ1-5, with a possible D match to TRBD1 (6 bases). V was shortened by 8 bases and J by 7 bases, with 21 bases between the two germline ends. The CDR3 has 15 residues. CDR1 and CDR2 from the germline V gene are KGHSH and LQKENI. The CDR3 sequence is CASPGGDKAYQPQHF. The CDR3 nucleotides read TGTGCCAGCCCGGGGGGGGACAAGGCTTACCAGCCCCAGCATTTT.

This chain uses TRBV19 with TRBJ1-5; D call uncertain. The V gene lost 1 base and the J gene lost 2 bases, with 12 bases spanning the gap. CDR1 and CDR2 (germline): LNHDA, SQIVND (reference sequence). CDR3 size: 16 residues. The CDR3 here is CASSIGAVRGNQPQHF. CDR3 DNA: TGTGCCAGTAGTATAGGGGCGGTTCGGGGCAATCAGCCCCAGCATTTT.

This clone has more than one count but fewer than ten. The chain couples TRBV6-1 to TRBJ2-5, with D possibly TRBD1 on 6 matching bases. The germline CDR1 and CDR2 sequences are MNHNS and SASEGT. V was cut by 0 bases and J by 3 bases, with 11 bases left in between. This CDR3 contains 15 residues. As DNA, the CDR3 is TGTGCCAGCAGTGAAGCGCCAAGGGGGAAAGAGACCCAGTACTTC. Translation: CASSEAPRGKETQYF.

The chain is built from TRBV2 and TRBJ2-2; 13 bases line up with TRBD2. Per the germline V gene, CDR1 is SNHLY and CDR2 is FYNNEI. The CDR3 loop spans 16 amino acids. The junction had 6 bases not matched to a gene; V was cut back by 4 bases and J by 7 bases. CDR3 DNA sequence: TGTGCCAGCAGTGGTCGGACTAGCGGGAGTGGCGGGGAGCTGTTTTTT. It translates to CASSGRTSGSGGELFF.

The chain couples TRBV19 to TRBJ2-5, with no clear D. The CDR3 extends over 14 amino acids. Germline loops: CDR1 LNHDA, CDR2 SQIVND (reference sequence). V gave up 5 bases and J gave up 5 bases, with 15 bases separating them. CDR3 region: CASSPWSFGETQYF. CDR3 coding DNA: TGTGCCAGTAGTCCTTGGTCATTCGGGGAGACCCAGTACTTC.

The sample holds one count of this clone. The chain carries TRBV6-1 and TRBJ2-7; D is possibly TRBD1 (6 bases). Trimming shortened V by 5 bases and J by 0 bases, and 11 bases separated the two germline ends. This CDR3 has 14 amino acids. Germline V gives CDR1 MNHNS, CDR2 SASEGT. The CDR3 DNA follows: TGTGCCAGCAGTAGGACAGTTAGCTCCTACGAGCAGTACTTC. This sequence encodes CASSRTVSSYEQYF.

This clone turned up a few times. Other DNA sequences in this specimen translate into the identical CDR3. The gene calls are TRBV7-9 and TRBJ2-1; no reliable D call. Trimming removed 5 bases at V and 0 bases at J, with 11 bases between. The CDR3 has 15 residues. CDR1 and CDR2 from the germline V gene are SEHNR and FQNEAQ (reference sequence). The chain's CDR3 is CASSPGRSSYNEQFF. The CDR3 nucleotides are TGTGCCAGCAGCCCCGGCCGTAGCTCCTACAATGAGCAGTTCTTC.

This clone has a handful of counts. J is TRBJ1-3 and V is TRBV5-1; D gene ambiguous. The CDR3 spans 13 residues. V shed 3 bases and J shed 4 bases, with 8 bases lying between them. Germline CDR1 SGHRS, CDR2 YFSETQ. CDR3 in amino acids: CASSSLGGNTIYF. DNA for the CDR3: TGCGCCAGCAGCTCTCTCGGGGGAAACACCATATATTTT. Supplemented by reference TRBV5-1 and TRBJ1-3, the full variable domain reads KAGVTQTPRYLIKTRGQQVTLSCSPISGHRSVSWYQQTPGQGLQFLFEYFSETQRNKGNFPGRFSGRQFSNSRSEMNVSTLELGDSALYLCASSSLGGNTIYFGEGSWLTVV.

V usage is TRBV11-2 and J usage is TRBJ2-6; TRBD2 matches 12 bases. CDR1 and CDR2 (germline): SGHAT, FQNNGV. The CDR3 is made up of 18 amino acids. Trimming cost V 8 bases and J 3 bases; bases outside gene matches: 11. For the CDR3, the DNA is TGTGCCAGCGTACCTAGCGGGAGGGCCTTAGGTGGGGCCAACGTCCTGACTTTC. This encodes CASVPSGRALGGANVLTF.

The rearrangement uses TRBV5-1 and TRBJ2-3; no clear D gene. V gave up 4 bases and J gave up 5 bases, with 17 bases separating them. The CDR3 runs 15 residues. The germline gives CDR1 SGHRS, CDR2 YFSETQ. CDR3 bases: TGCGCCAGCAGCCCGGGTGGGGTTGAGGTAGATACGCAGTATTTT. It yields the protein CASSPGGVEVDTQYF.

The V and J genes are TRBV18 and TRBJ2-7; D ambiguous. The germline V gene has CDR1 KGHSH and CDR2 LQKENI. The length of the CDR3 is 11 residues. V lost 5 bases and J 6 bases, leaving 8 bases between the germline ends. Here the CDR3 DNA reads TGTGCCAGCTCAGGTCCGGGCGAGCAGTACTTC. Translating gives CASSGPGEQYF. Looking up the rest from reference TRBV18 and TRBJ2-7 gives the full variable domain: NAGVMQNPRHLVRRRGQEARLRCSPMKGHSHVYWYRQLPEEGLKFMVYLQKENIIDESGMPKERFSAEFPKEGPSILRIQQVVRGDSAAYFCASSGPGEQYFGPGTRLTVT.

The chain employs TRBV28 and TRBJ1-2; D might be TRBD1 (5 bases). The V end lost 8 bases, the J end lost 8 bases, and 12 bases lay between the germline ends. The CDR3 extends over 11 amino acids. Germline lookup yields CDR1 MDHEN and CDR2 SYDVKM. CDR3 protein: CASGGWYGYTF. The CDR3 bases are TGTGCCAGCGGGGGGTGGTACGGCTACACCTTC.

The gene calls are TRBV6-5 and TRBJ2-5; D gene ambiguous. The CDR3 has 11 amino acids. Germline CDR1 reads MNHEY; CDR2 reads SVGAGI. With 7 bases removed from V and 4 bases from J, the gap between germline ends came to 7 bases. The CDR3 nucleotides read TGTGCCAGCACCTTCAGAGAGACCCAGTACTTC. This sequence encodes CASTFRETQYF.

Notes on this clone: Compared with germline, one end of the junction differs, possibly owing to a read error. CDR3 sequence reads: CASTLADTQYF. DNA of the CDR3: TGTGCCAGCACCTTAGCGGATACGCAGTATTTT. V gene TRBV7-9 combines with J gene TRBJ2-3, with D possibly being TRBD2 (5 bases). The CDR3 spans 11 residues. Germline-derived CDR1 and CDR2 are SEHNR and FQNEAQ (reference sequence). Full variable domain (outside the CDR3, taken from reference TRBV7-9 and TRBJ2-3): DTGVSQNPRHKITKRGQNVTFRCDPISEHNRLYWYRQTLGQGPEFLTYFQNEAQLEKSRLLSDRFSAERPKGSFSTLEIQRTEQGDSAMYLCASTLADTQYFGPGTRLTVL.

V gene TRBV5-4 combines with J gene TRBJ1-4, with TRBD1 matching 8 bases. J gave up 6 bases and V 4 bases, and 8 bases lay outside the gene matches. From germline, CDR1 is SGHNT and CDR2 YYREEE (reference sequence). The CDR3 has 15 residues. The CDR3 is CASSRSGGFDEKLFF. As DNA, the CDR3 is TGTGCCAGCAGCCGTTCAGGGGGCTTCGATGAAAAACTGTTTTTT.

The chain has TRBV25-1 and TRBJ2-2; either TRBD1 or TRBD2 may supply D (5 bases each). The germline V gene has CDR1 MGHDK and CDR2 SYGVNS. Between the trimmed V and J ends, which lost 1 base and 5 bases, there was a span of 11 bases. The CDR3 has 15 residues. In nucleotides, the CDR3 is TGTGCCAGCAGTGAATTGGGGGAAAATACCGGGGAGCTGTTTTTT. This encodes CASSELGENTGELFF.

The chain has TRBV6-6 and TRBJ1-1, with 7 bases lining up with TRBD1. This CDR3 comprises 13 residues. Trimming removed 5 bases from V and 4 bases from J; junction bases left unmatched: 4. Germline assignment: CDR1 MNHNY and CDR2 SVGAGI (reference sequence). The CDR3 DNA reads TGTGCCAGCAGTGTCACAGGGGCCACTGAAGCTTTCTTT. Translated, it gives CASSVTGATEAFF.

This rearrangement joins TRBV18 to TRBJ2-5; D ambiguous. The V end was cut by 6 bases, the J end by 5 bases, with 7 bases between. The CDR3 totals 11 residues. CDR1 and CDR2 from the germline V gene are KGHSH and LQKENI. The CDR3 DNA is TGTGCCAGCTCGCCCGGGGAGACCCAGTACTTC. Amino acid sequence: CASSPGETQYF.

The chain has TRBV18 and TRBJ2-2; D possibly corresponds to TRBD2 (6 bases). CDR3 length: 15 residues. The V end lost 5 bases, the J end lost 7 bases, and 17 bases lay between the germline ends. Germline loops: CDR1 KGHSH, CDR2 LQKENI. This CDR3 is CASSSGPSGDGELFF. As DNA, the CDR3 is TGTGCCAGCTCATCGGGACCTTCGGGGGACGGGGAGCTGTTTTTT.

This clone was recorded a few times. The chain couples TRBV10-3 to TRBJ2-7; 7 nucleotides agree with TRBD2. Germline loops: CDR1 ENHRY, CDR2 SYGVKD. The CDR3 contains 14 residues. With V trimmed by 2 bases and J by 2 bases, 3 bases remained unmatched. CDR3 protein: CAISEPSGTYEQYF. CDR3 coding DNA: TGTGCCATCAGTGAGCCTAGCGGAACCTACGAGCAGTACTTC.

This clone was counted only a few times. The rearrangement uses TRBV30 and TRBJ1-1; TRBD1 matches at 11 bases. With 0 bases clipped from V and 0 bases from J, the junction kept 6 bases outside the gene matches. The germline gives CDR1 GTSNPN, CDR2 SVGIG (reference sequence). The CDR3 spans 17 residues. The CDR3 region is CAWSVFGTGGMNTEAFF. CDR3 bases: TGTGCCTGGAGTGTATTTGGGACAGGGGGAATGAACACTGAAGCTTTCTTT. Full variable domain (outside the CDR3, taken from reference TRBV30 and TRBJ1-1): SQTIHQWPATLVQPVGSPLSLECTVEGTSNPNLYWYRQAAGRGLQLLFYSVGIGQISSEVPQNLSASRPQDRQFILSSKKLLLSDSGFYLCAWSVFGTGGMNTEAFFGQGTRLTVV.

The J gene is TRBJ2-3, the V gene TRBV6-5, with no clear D. In germline, CDR1 is MNHEY, CDR2 SVGAGI. The V and J ends lost 5 bases and 2 bases respectively, with 2 bases between them. The CDR3 runs to 11 residues. The CDR3 nucleotides are TGTGCCAGCAGTACCACAGATACGCAGTATTTT. This codes for CASSTTDTQYF.

This chain joins TRBV30 and TRBJ2-2; 7 nucleotides line up with TRBD1. The J segment lost 3 bases and the V segment lost 2 bases, leaving 6 bases of the junction unmatched. This CDR3 comprises 15 residues. CDR1 and CDR2 from the germline V gene are GTSNPN and SVGIG (reference sequence). CDR3 DNA sequence: TGTGCCTGGAGTAAGGGACAGTCAGACACCGGGGAGCTGTTTTTT. Protein: CAWSKGQSDTGELFF.

The genes are TRBV7-9 and TRBJ2-1, with 12 positions matching TRBD2. Germline trimming cut 5 bases from V and 7 bases from J; bases unmatched to any gene: 15. Germline V gives CDR1 SEHNR, CDR2 FQNEAQ (reference sequence). The CDR3 is 18 residues long. The CDR3 DNA reads TGTGCCAGCAGCCAAGGCCCTACTAGCGGGAGGAACAGGAATGAGCAGTTCTTC. Its protein is CASSQGPTSGRNRNEQFF.

The rearrangement joins TRBV29-1 to TRBJ2-5; 8 positions agree with TRBD1. Germline loops: CDR1 SQVTM, CDR2 ANQGSEA. The CDR3 loop spans 15 amino acids. V shed 4 bases, J shed 4 bases, and the junction held 11 bases outside the gene matches. In nucleotides, the CDR3 is TGCAGCGTTGGATTTGGACAGGGCGCTTCAGAGACCCAGTACTTC. It translates to CSVGFGQGASETQYF. The complete variable domain, with remaining parts taken from reference TRBV29-1 and TRBJ2-5, reads SAVISQKPSRDICQRGTSLTIQCQVDSQVTMMFWYRQQPGQSLTLIATANQGSEATYESGFVIDKFPISRPNLTFSTLTVSNMSPEDSSIYLCSVGFGQGASETQYFGPGTRLLVL.

This chain connects TRBV13 to TRBJ2-3, with 7 bases matching TRBD2. This CDR3 is built from 16 residues. V gave up 5 bases and J gave up 0 bases; unmatched junction bases: 8. Germline V lookup: CDR1 PRHDT, CDR2 FYEKMQ (reference sequence). The CDR3 here is CASSRLLASSTDTQYF. DNA for the CDR3: TGTGCCAGCAGCCGATTACTAGCGTCTAGCACAGATACGCAGTATTTT.

The rearrangement joins TRBV7-2 to TRBJ1-2, with TRBD1 identical over 7 bases. The germline CDR1 and CDR2 sequences are SGHTA and FQGNSA. The CDR3 covers 15 residues. V shed 5 bases and J 6 bases; nucleotides not matched to a gene: 12. CDR3 sequence: CASSPPGGTVHGYTF. As DNA, the CDR3 is TGTGCCAGCAGCCCTCCGGGGGGGACAGTTCATGGCTACACCTTC.